The 20 T cell receptor beta chains listed next were all sequenced from one sample in a study of CD8+CD57+ T cells in acquired aplastic anemia. Profiles of TCR beta VDJ and CDR3 were generated from a genomic DNA template. In TCRdb, the reads were re-called with MiXCR into one record per CDR3 protein. The sample yields a few hundred thousand distinct CDR3 sequences, about two thirds seen once. Sequencing was done on a sample of sorted CD4+, CD8+, or CD8+CD57+ T cells (not recorded which) from PBMCs. The receptors were gathered from a human donor in good health, serving as a control.

This clonotype turned up a few times. Given a much more abundant clone one base away, this may be a read error. The chain employs TRBV20-1 and TRBJ2-5, with D unresolved. Germline CDR1 DFQATT, CDR2 SNEGSKA (reference sequence). The CDR3 is 14 residues long. The CDR3 here is CGARVFASGETQYF. The CDR3 DNA sequence: TGCGGTGCTAGAGTCTTTGCTAGTGGAGAGACCCAGTACTTC.

Concerning this clonotype itself: Here the CDR3 omits its conserved ending phenylalanine or tryptophan, so a read error is the likely source. It is unclear where the CDR3 begins or ends on the DNA, so no DNA is shown, and the CDR3 is as TCRdb lists it. The CDR3 protein is CASSDSVPGPFGG. The gene calls are TRBV2 and TRBJ2-5; the table's D call TRBD2 went unverified against the DNA. A total of 13 residues make up the CDR3, ends included. The V gene's germline CDR1 is SNHLY and CDR2 FYNNEI.

Concerning this clonotype: Here the CDR3 omits its conserved ending phenylalanine or tryptophan, so a read error is the likely source. This sequence joins TRBV7-2 and TRBJ2-1; the match to TRBD1 covers 8 bases. Germline V gene data show CDR1 as SGHTA and CDR2 as FQGNSA. V was pared by 3 bases and J by 11 bases, with 12 bases of the junction left unmatched. This CDR3 is built from 15 residues. The DNA of the CDR3 is TGTGCCAGCAGCTTCCAGGGGGCCGTCTACCCTCAGCAGTTCTGC. This encodes CASSFQGAVYPQQFC.

V and J are TRBV5-6 and TRBJ2-5, with D perhaps TRBD2 (5 bases). Germline CDR1 and CDR2: SGHDT and YYEEEE. With 4 bases removed from V and 1 base from J, the gap between germline ends came to 14 bases. CDR3 length: 15 amino acids. The CDR3 DNA is TGTGCCAGCAGCCTCCGGGGTGCTATCCAAGAGACCCAGTACTTC. It encodes CASSLRGAIQETQYF.

V is TRBV20-1 and J is TRBJ2-7, with 8 nucleotides matching TRBD2. The germline gives CDR1 DFQATT, CDR2 SNEGSKA (reference sequence). The CDR3 totals 15 residues. The V and J ends lost 0 bases and 3 bases, in that order; junction bases with no gene match: 7. The CDR3 protein is CSARDQREGRYEQYF. As DNA, the CDR3 is TGCAGTGCTAGAGATCAACGGGAGGGCCGCTACGAGCAGTACTTC.

With respect to this clonotype: The CDR3 ends on some other residue instead of the conserved phenylalanine or tryptophan, so this is likely a read error. The V and J genes are TRBV19 and TRBJ1-6; no clear D gene. V lost 4 bases, J lost 9 bases, and 13 bases lay in between. The CDR3 consists of 14 residues. Germline V gene sequence: CDR1 LNHDA, CDR2 SQIVND (reference sequence). CDR3 amino acids: CASSTGPLVSPLHI. As DNA, the CDR3 is TGTGCCAGTAGTACAGGACCATTAGTTTCACCCCTCCACATT.

The chain joins TRBV20-1 to TRBJ2-2, with D uncertain. The CDR3 has 14 amino acids. Trimming took off 3 bases at V and 6 bases at J, with 14 bases between the two ends. The germline V gene has CDR1 DFQATT and CDR2 SNEGSKA (reference sequence). Written as DNA, the CDR3 is TGCAGTGCTAGCGAGACATACGGTCCCGGGGAGCTGTTTTTT. Amino acids: CSASETYGPGELFF.

This sequence joins TRBV7-2 and TRBJ1-2; D unresolved. Between the trimmed V and J ends, which lost 6 bases and 14 bases, there was a span of 28 bases. Per germline, CDR1 SGHTA and CDR2 FQGNSA. The CDR3 totals 15 residues. CDR3 sequence: CASRTQPGQPQHFTF. The CDR3 nucleotides read TGTGCCAGCAGGACACAGCCCGGGCAGCCCCAGCATTTTACCTTC.

Comments on this clonotype: The conserved closing phenylalanine or tryptophan is absent in this CDR3, likely reflecting a read error. Because the CDR3's place on the DNA is in doubt, the DNA is left out and the CDR3 is given as listed by TCRdb. The CDR3 spells CASSLAHTGRDPV. This chain connects TRBV7-7 to TRBJ2-5; the D segment call TRBD1 is taken from the table without a DNA check. Germline CDR1 and CDR2: SSHAT and FNYEAQ (reference sequence). The CDR3 extends over 13 residues, inclusive of both ends.

This clonotype was detected once. No conserved phenylalanine or tryptophan is present at the end of the CDR3, so a read error is the likely explanation. The DNA is left out, because the CDR3 cannot be placed on it with certainty; the CDR3 is given as TCRdb lists it. The chain is built from TRBV19 and TRBJ2-1; the table's TRBD1 call for D was not verified on the DNA. The CDR3 contains 15 residues when both ends are counted. Looked up from germline, CDR1 is LNHDA and CDR2 is SQIVND (reference sequence). CDR3 region: CASSGDRPNQPQHFG.

Turning to this clonotype: Relative to the germline gene, one junction end is altered; a read error may explain this. The genes are TRBV11-3 and TRBJ1-5, with D hard to call. The germline V gene encodes CDR1 SGHNT and CDR2 YENEEA. The CDR3 consists of 12 residues. CDR3 sequence reads: CATSSGKRTQHF. The DNA of the CDR3 is TGTGCCACCAGCTCCGGCAAACGGACCCAGCATTTT.

The rearrangement uses TRBV5-1 and TRBJ1-1; D is perhaps TRBD1 (6 bases). From germline, CDR1 is SGHRS and CDR2 YFSETQ. The V end lost 0 bases, the J end lost 13 bases, and 13 bases lay between the germline ends. This CDR3 has 12 amino acids. CDR3 DNA: TGCGCCAGCAGCTTGGAACAGGGTGGGAGTTTCTTT. It is translated as CASSLEQGGSFF.

This clonotype was seen ten or more times. J is TRBJ1-1 and V is TRBV6-2 or TRBV6-3; D is perhaps TRBD1 (5 bases). This CDR3 region has 15 residues. Germline CDR1 and CDR2: MNHEY and SVGEGT. The CDR3 DNA reads TGTGCTAGTAGCAAAGGGGATCTCATGAACACTGAAGCTTTCTTT. Translation gives CASSKGDLMNTEAFF.

The chain employs TRBV7-2 and TRBJ1-5; 7 nucleotides agree with TRBD1. This CDR3 contains 15 residues. V shed 1 base and J 6 bases; nucleotides not matched to a gene: 6. Germline CDR1 and CDR2: SGHTA and FQGNSA. This CDR3 is CASSLGQGLSQPQHF. The CDR3 DNA is TGTGCCAGCAGCTTAGGACAGGGCCTGAGTCAGCCCCAGCATTTT.

V and J are TRBV20-1 and TRBJ1-3, with a possible D match to TRBD1 (5 bases). The V end was cut by 4 bases, the J end by 5 bases, with 18 bases between. The germline gives CDR1 DFQATT, CDR2 SNEGSKA (reference sequence). The CDR3 runs to 15 residues. The CDR3 loop reads CSAKASGDARNTIYF. CDR3 nucleotide sequence: TGCAGTGCTAAAGCTAGCGGGGACGCTAGAAACACCATATATTTT.

This clonotype was detected only a few times. This sequence joins TRBV5-4 and TRBJ2-7; D gene unclear. CDR3 length: 11 residues. Trimming took off 0 bases at V and 6 bases at J, with 4 bases between the two ends. The germline V gene has CDR1 SGHNT and CDR2 YYREEE (reference sequence). The CDR3 nucleotides are TGTGCCAGCAGCTTGGGGTTCGAGCAGTACTTC. Translation gives CASSLGFEQYF. The full variable domain, in which reference TRBV5-4 and TRBJ2-7 provide the parts outside the CDR3, is ETGVTQSPTHLIKTRGQQVTLRCSSQSGHNTVSWYQQALGQGPQFIFQYYREEENGRGNFPPRFSGLQFPNYSSELNVNALELDDSALYLCASSLGFEQYFGPGTRLTVT.

As regards this clonotype: The junction departs from germline at one end; a sequencing error may be responsible. The V call is TRBV6-2 or TRBV6-3, the J call TRBJ2-1; D may match TRBD1 or TRBD2 (6 bases each). The CDR3 is 14 amino acids. The germline V gene has CDR1 MNHEY and CDR2 SVGEGT. CDR3 bases: TGTGCCAGCAGAGGGGGGCTCTCCTACGATGAGCAGTTCTTC. The encoded protein is CASRGGLSYDEQFF.

This clonotype was seen just once. This chain uses TRBV19 with TRBJ2-2, with D perhaps matching TRBD1 (5 bases). Germline loops: CDR1 LNHDA, CDR2 SQIVND (reference sequence). V gave up 2 bases and J gave up 15 bases, with 22 bases separating them. This CDR3 has 15 amino acids. In nucleotides, the CDR3 is TGTGCCAGTAGTATACAACAGGACACTAATGAAAAGTTGTTTTTT. Its protein product is CASSIQQDTNEKLFF.

This clonotype appeared many times. The V call is TRBV12-3 or TRBV12-4, the J call TRBJ2-2, with TRBD1 matching over 7 bases. This CDR3 contains 18 residues. After removal of 3 bases from V and 4 bases from J, the junction contained 14 bases not matched to a gene. The CDR3 sequence is CASSFDLPRQGGTGELFF. The DNA for the CDR3 is TGTGCCAGCAGTTTCGACCTTCCTAGACAGGGTGGCACCGGGGAGCTGTTTTTT.

The chain carries TRBV7-6 and TRBJ1-4; 7 nucleotides agree with TRBD1. V lost 3 bases and J lost 9; bases outside the gene matches: 10. Germline CDR1 reads SGHVS; CDR2 reads FNYEAQ. The CDR3 has 15 amino acids. The CDR3 DNA reads TGTGCCAGCAGCTTTACGGACAGGTCTAAGAAAAAACTGTTTTTT. It is translated as CASSFTDRSKKKLFF. The full variable domain, with the rest looked up from reference TRBV7-6 and TRBJ1-4, is GAGVSQSPRYKVTKRGQDVALRCDPISGHVSLYWYRQALGQGPEFLTYFNYEAQQDKSGLPNDRFSAERPEGSISTLTIQRTEQRDSAMYRCASSFTDRSKKKLFFGSGTQLSVL.